This T cell receptor (beta chain) was identified in a study of blood T cells in healthy people across ages. PCR was performed a second time for about 7 to 12 cycles using a sample-barcoded 5' primer and a J-beta primer mix. TCRdb re-called the 5' RACE reads through MiXCR, storing one row per CDR3 protein. This table has over a million distinct CDR3 sequences, around 27% appearing once. This sample was shared with a second study, whose subject was T cells of mothers and their children.

The sample was blood. This TCR was sampled from a girl aged 2-10 years in good health.

CDR3 protein: CASSLSPDNSPLHF. The CDR3 nucleotides read TGCGCCAGCAGCTTGTCGCCGGATAATTCACCCCTCCACTTT. The chain joins TRBV5-1 to TRBJ1-6; D is uncertain. This CDR3 spans 14 amino acids. Trimming left V 1 base short and J 5 bases short, with 7 bases between. CDR1 and CDR2 (germline): SGHRS, YFSETQ. Together with reference TRBV5-1 and TRBJ1-6, the CDR3 gives the full variable domain: KAGVTQTPRYLIKTRGQQVTLSCSPISGHRSVSWYQQTPGQGLQFLFEYFSETQRNKGNFPGRFSGRQFSNSRSEMNVSTLELGDSALYLCASSLSPDNSPLHFGNGTRLTVT.